Many counts were recorded for the clone carrying this T cell receptor (beta chain). These data are taken from a study of blood T cells in healthy people across ages. CDR3 length equals 11 residues. CDR1 is MNHEY, CDR2 SVGEGT, per germline. The V end was cut by 2 bases, the J end by 7 bases, with 4 bases between. A J-beta primer mix and a sample-barcoded 5' primer were used in a second PCR of roughly 6 to 12 cycles. One entry per CDR3 protein, called by TCRdb with MiXCR from the 5' RACE reads. The sample yields 630,000 or so distinct CDR3 sequences, approximately 30% seen once. The chain combines TRBV6-2 or TRBV6-3 with TRBJ2-3; D not resolved. The sequenced sample consisted of blood. The TCR sequence derives from a woman older than 75 in good health. CDR3 in DNA: TGTGCCAGCAGTTACGGGCATACGCAGTATTTT. Its translation is CASSYGHTQYF.